The clone carrying this TCR beta chain was counted only a few times. The sample is drawn from a study of neurological immune-mediated disorders. The time point: longitudinal time-point 1 (baseline). TCRdb called the 5' RACE reads again in MiXCR, with one record for every CDR3 protein. The data show around 71,000 distinct CDR3 sequences, roughly 13% seen once. Sequences were obtained from PBMCs. The receptor comes from a female donor with HTLV-1-associated myelopathy (HAM/TSP).

CDR3 nucleotide sequence: TGTGCCAGCAGTTCCAGCGGGGGATTTTACAATGAGCAGTTCTTC. Protein sequence: CASSSSGGFYNEQFF. The rearrangement links TRBV7-2 to TRBJ2-1, with 8 bases matching TRBD2. The V and J ends lost 6 bases and 4 bases, in that order; junction bases with no gene match: 8. Germline loops: CDR1 SGHTA, CDR2 FQGNSA. This CDR3 spans 15 amino acids.